The T cell receptor (beta chain) described here comes from a study of T cell responses to AZD1222 COVID-19 vaccine. The wider study: Investigators merged groups given second doses at roughly 4 or roughly 12 weeks.

Study results and limitations: Vaccine-associated CD4 TCRs spanned spike, dominant at 160-218 and 743-854. The breadth and depth of Spike-specific TCRs increased once two AZD1222 doses had been given.

As regards this clone: The antigen is not known.

Data came from immunoSEQ multiplex PCR; TCRdb stores just in-frame clones and leaves some out. The sample consists of 150,000 to 200,000 clones, 94% of them appearing once. The V and J ends lost 4 bases and 1 base respectively, with 7 bases between them. This CDR3 is built from 13 residues. Germline loops: CDR1 ENHRY, CDR2 SYGVKD. This receptor was identified in an adult in good health. The gene calls are TRBV10-3 and TRBJ1-1; D is undetermined. The source was peripheral blood, collected on day 0 of AZD1222 vaccination. The CDR3 bases are TGTGCCATCAGTGGGGTGTGGAACACTGAAGCTTTCTTT. It specifies CAISGVWNTEAFF.